A selection of T cell receptor beta chains follows, all from one sample in a study of blood T cell repertoires in COVID-19. Clones were read by immunoSEQ multiplex PCR, and TCRdb kept only the in-frame ones, dropping some. The sample lists 280,000 or so clones; roughly 87% were seen once. The sequencing sample was made of peripheral blood. The source of these receptors is a human donor in a cohort sampled during active COVID-19. Each CDR3 is given with its conserved first and last residue. The D gene is left open where the match is weak. Only some rows state a clone size, as once, few, many or a class for expanded clones.

CDR3: CASSLQDGREDQETQYF; DNA: TGTGCCAGCAGTTTACAGGACGGGCGGGAGGACCAAGAGACCCAGTACTTC; J: TRBJ2-5; size: NA; D: TRBD2; V: TRBV28
CDR3: CASSRDRGLGETQYF; DNA: TGTGCCAGCAGTCGGGACAGGGGATTGGGAGAGACCCAGTACTTC; J: TRBJ2-5; size: NA; D: TRBD1; V: TRBV6-5
CDR3: CASSLLGSANEQFF; DNA: TGTGCCAGCAGCTTGCTCGGGTCTGCCAATGAGCAGTTCTTC; J: TRBJ2-1; size: NA; D: NA; V: TRBV5-6
CDR3: CASSLGGKFFPTDTQYF; DNA: TGTGCCAGCAGTTTGGGGGGGAAGTTCTTCCCCACAGATACGCAGTATTTT; J: TRBJ2-3; size: NA; D: TRBD2; V: TRBV27
CDR3: CASSLAPPYNEQFF; DNA: TGTGCCAGCAGTCTAGCGCCCCCATACAATGAGCAGTTCTTC; J: TRBJ2-1; size: NA; D: NA; V: TRBV2
CDR3: CASSVANVPGNTIYF; DNA: TGTGCCAGCAGCGTAGCTAATGTTCCCGGAAACACCATATATTTT; J: TRBJ1-3; size: once; D: NA; V: TRBV9
CDR3: CASSLLQGSYEQYF; DNA: TGTGCCAGCAGCTTGCTGCAGGGATCCTACGAGCAGTACTTC; J: TRBJ2-7; size: few; D: NA; V: TRBV7-9
CDR3: CASSFQTGSVYNEQFF; DNA: TGCGCCAGCAGTTTCCAGACCGGTAGCGTGTACAATGAGCAGTTCTTC; J: TRBJ2-1; size: NA; D: NA; V: TRBV5-1
CDR3: CASSLAGSGRGSYNEQFF; DNA: TGTGCCAGCAGCTTAGCGGGTAGCGGAAGGGGCTCCTACAATGAGCAGTTCTTC; J: TRBJ2-1; size: NA; D: NA; V: TRBV7-9
CDR3: CASSKGRGQLGTEAFF; DNA: TGTGCCAGCAGCAAAGGAAGGGGCCAGCTAGGCACTGAAGCTTTCTTT; J: TRBJ1-1; size: NA; D: NA; V: TRBV21-1
CDR3: CASSLNPLAGANVLTF; DNA: TGCGCCAGCAGCCTAAACCCCTTAGCTGGGGCCAACGTCCTGACTTTC; J: TRBJ2-6; size: NA; D: NA; V: TRBV5-1
CDR3: CASSLVSAGANVLTF; DNA: TGTGCCAGCAGCTTAGTGTCGGCTGGGGCCAACGTCCTGACTTTC; J: TRBJ2-6; size: once; D: NA; V: TRBV7-2
CDR3: CAWSRTPVGQFF; DNA: TGTGCCTGGAGCAGGACTCCAGTTGGGCAGTTCTTC; J: TRBJ2-1; size: NA; D: NA; V: TRBV30
CDR3: CASSRTGGRISQPQHF; DNA: TGTGCCAGCAGTCGGACAGGGGGCCGCATTAGTCAGCCCCAGCATTTT; J: TRBJ1-5; size: NA; D: TRBD1; V: TRBV28
CDR3: CASSEEGRSPLHF; DNA: TGTGCCAGCAGTGAGGAGGGGAGGTCACCCCTCCACTTT; J: TRBJ1-6; size: once; D: NA; V: TRBV9
CDR3: CASSSGTSVDEQFF; DNA: TGTGCCAGCAGCAGCGGGACTAGCGTCGATGAGCAGTTCTTC; J: TRBJ2-1; size: NA; D: TRBD2; V: TRBV3-1/TRBV3-2
CDR3: CASSVRAQGAEETQYF; DNA: TGTGCCAGCAGCGTGAGAGCACAGGGGGCTGAGGAGACCCAGTACTTC; J: TRBJ2-5; size: NA; D: TRBD1; V: TRBV9
CDR3: CASSLVAVGRGYEQYF; DNA: TGTGCCAGCAGCTTAGTGGCTGTTGGCAGGGGTTACGAGCAGTACTTC; J: TRBJ2-7; size: NA; D: NA; V: TRBV11-2
CDR3: CASSLSGGSSYNEQFF; DNA: TGTGCCAGCAGCTTGTCCGGCGGGAGCTCCTACAATGAGCAGTTCTTC; J: TRBJ2-1; size: NA; D: TRBD2; V: TRBV5-4
CDR3: CASSVGERGRDTEAFF; DNA: TGTGCCAGCAGCGTAGGAGAGCGGGGGAGAGACACTGAAGCTTTCTTT; J: TRBJ1-1; size: NA; D: NA; V: TRBV9
CDR3: CASSPNFGTEAFF; DNA: TGTGCCAGCTCACCAAATTTCGGCACTGAAGCTTTCTTT; J: TRBJ1-1; size: NA; D: NA; V: TRBV18
CDR3: CASSIDQGPPGTNEQFF; DNA: TGTGCCAGTAGTATAGATCAGGGGCCCCCGGGGACCAATGAGCAGTTCTTC; J: TRBJ2-1; size: NA; D: NA; V: TRBV19
CDR3: CATSSKSAQYF; DNA: TGTGCCACCAGCAGTAAGTCGGCCCAGTACTTC; J: TRBJ2-5; size: NA; D: NA; V: TRBV15
CDR3: CASSPSTGRAAEAFF; DNA: TGTGCCAGCAGCCCGAGTACAGGGAGGGCCGCTGAAGCTTTCTTT; J: TRBJ1-1; size: NA; D: NA; V: TRBV7-2
CDR3: CASSISGQVRNEKLFF; DNA: TGTGCCAGTAGTATATCGGGACAGGTCAGAAATGAAAAACTGTTTTTT; J: TRBJ1-4; size: NA; D: TRBD1; V: TRBV19
CDR3: CASSPTSNEQFF; DNA: TGTGCCAGCAGCCCTACGTCCAATGAGCAGTTCTTC; J: TRBJ2-1; size: NA; D: NA; V: TRBV3-1/TRBV3-2
CDR3: CASSLRGGSSYNEQFF; DNA: TGTGCCAGTAGCCTTAGGGGGGGCAGCTCCTACAATGAGCAGTTCTTC; J: TRBJ2-1; size: once; D: NA; V: TRBV19
CDR3: CASSSVGGISSYNEQFF; DNA: TGTGCCAGCAGTTCCGTAGGCGGGATAAGTTCCTACAATGAGCAGTTCTTC; J: TRBJ2-1; size: NA; D: NA; V: TRBV28
CDR3: CASSIQGITDTQYF; DNA: TGTGCCAGTAGTATACAGGGAATCACAGATACGCAGTATTTT; J: TRBJ2-3; size: NA; D: NA; V: TRBV19
CDR3: CAWSAPRTGAIYGYTF; DNA: TGTGCCTGGAGTGCTCCCAGAACAGGGGCCATCTATGGCTACACCTTC; J: TRBJ1-2; size: NA; D: TRBD1; V: TRBV30
CDR3: CASSSTDRADTF; DNA: TGTGCCAGCAGTTCCACCGACAGGGCCGACACCTTC; J: TRBJ1-2; size: NA; D: TRBD1; V: TRBV28
CDR3: CASSTGLAGYTF; DNA: TGTGCCAGCAGCACGGGACTAGCTGGCTACACCTTC; J: TRBJ1-2; size: NA; D: NA; V: TRBV7-9
CDR3: CAGHTRLAGHPYEQYF; DNA: TGTGCCGGTCACACAAGACTAGCGGGACACCCCTACGAGCAGTACTTC; J: TRBJ2-7; size: once; D: TRBD2; V: TRBV5-3
CDR3: CASSYQDYLFNEQFF; DNA: TGTGCCAGCAGTTACCAGGACTACCTTTTCAATGAGCAGTTCTTC; J: TRBJ2-1; size: NA; D: NA; V: TRBV6-2/TRBV6-3
CDR3: CASSSIIDSPQHF; DNA: TGTGCCAGCAGTTCTATCATCGACAGTCCGCAGCATTTT; J: TRBJ1-5; size: NA; D: NA; V: TRBV27
CDR3: CASSHTLGTRVMEQYF; DNA: TGTGCCAGCAGCCACACACTCGGGACTAGGGTTATGGAGCAGTACTTC; J: TRBJ2-7; size: NA; D: TRBD2; V: TRBV3-1/TRBV3-2
CDR3: CASSLSAGSNQPQHF; DNA: TGTGCCAGCTCCCTGTCGGCAGGCAGCAATCAGCCCCAGCATTTT; J: TRBJ1-5; size: NA; D: NA; V: TRBV18
CDR3: CSVGSPGGYTF; DNA: TGCAGCGTTGGATCCCCGGGGGGCTACACCTTC; J: TRBJ1-2; size: NA; D: NA; V: TRBV29-1
CDR3: CSVEYSYNEQFF; DNA: TGCAGCGTGGAATATTCCTACAATGAGCAGTTCTTC; J: TRBJ2-1; size: NA; D: NA; V: TRBV29-1
CDR3: CASSLTSGEETQYF; DNA: TGTGCCAGCTCTCTTACTAGCGGTGAAGAGACCCAGTACTTC; J: TRBJ2-5; size: NA; D: TRBD2; V: TRBV18
CDR3: CASVLAGEHEQFF; DNA: TGCGCCAGCGTCTTAGCGGGAGAACATGAGCAGTTCTTC; J: TRBJ2-1; size: NA; D: TRBD2; V: TRBV10-2
CDR3: CSAGQGGPYEQYF; DNA: TGCAGCGCAGGACAGGGGGGTCCCTACGAGCAGTACTTC; J: TRBJ2-7; size: NA; D: TRBD1; V: TRBV29-1
CDR3: CASGLFGSSNSYNEQFF; DNA: TGTGCTAGTGGTTTGTTTGGCAGTTCGAACTCCTACAATGAGCAGTTCTTC; J: TRBJ2-1; size: NA; D: NA; V: TRBV12-5
CDR3: CASSLGGAGDTQYF; DNA: TGTGCCAGCTCCCTTGGAGGTGCGGGAGATACGCAGTATTTT; J: TRBJ2-3; size: NA; D: NA; V: TRBV11-3
CDR3: CASSGGRVTSPTQYF; DNA: TGCGCCAGCAGCGGGGGACGGGTGACTAGCCCTACGCAGTATTTT; J: TRBJ2-3; size: once; D: TRBD2; V: TRBV5-1
CDR3: CASSLGAGISETQYF; DNA: TGTGCCAGCAGCTTGGGCGCAGGGATATCAGAGACCCAGTACTTC; J: TRBJ2-5; size: NA; D: NA; V: TRBV5-8
CDR3: CASSLTPQQGEAFF; DNA: TGTGCCAGCAGCCTTACACCCCAACAGGGTGAAGCTTTCTTT; J: TRBJ1-1; size: NA; D: NA; V: TRBV5-4
CDR3: CASSPTLSKTGRNTEAFF; DNA: TGTGCCAGCAGCCCTACCCTTTCAAAGACAGGTAGAAACACTGAAGCTTTCTTT; J: TRBJ1-1; size: NA; D: NA; V: TRBV4-2
CDR3: CASSYRQVPDTQYF; DNA: TGTGCCAGCAGCTACAGACAGGTTCCAGATACGCAGTATTTT; J: TRBJ2-3; size: NA; D: NA; V: TRBV5-4
CDR3: CASSLKTGNEQFF; DNA: TGTGCCAGCAGCTTAAAAACCGGCAATGAGCAGTTCTTC; J: TRBJ2-1; size: NA; D: NA; V: TRBV7-2
CDR3: CATSRKQTSGRGETQYF; DNA: TGTGCCACCAGCAGGAAACAGACTAGCGGGAGGGGTGAGACCCAGTACTTC; J: TRBJ2-5; size: once; D: TRBD2; V: TRBV15
CDR3: CASSTQGALAGGETQYF; DNA: TGTGCCAGCAGCACCCAAGGTGCGCTAGCGGGGGGAGAGACCCAGTACTTC; J: TRBJ2-5; size: few; D: NA; V: TRBV21-1
CDR3: CASSLPRTSGRLETQYF; DNA: TGTGCCAGCAGCTTACCTCGGACTAGCGGGAGGTTAGAGACCCAGTACTTC; J: TRBJ2-5; size: NA; D: TRBD2; V: TRBV7-2
CDR3: CASSPDSHNEQFF; DNA: TGTGCCAGCTCACCAGACAGTCACAATGAGCAGTTCTTC; J: TRBJ2-1; size: NA; D: NA; V: TRBV18
CDR3: CSATETGGSTDTQYF; DNA: TGCAGTGCTACTGAGACGGGGGGAAGCACAGATACGCAGTATTTT; J: TRBJ2-3; size: NA; D: TRBD2; V: TRBV20-1
CDR3: CASSPEGGLAGEEQYF; DNA: TGTGCCAGCAGCCCAGAAGGCGGGTTAGCGGGAGAGGAGCAGTACTTC; J: TRBJ2-7; size: NA; D: TRBD2; V: TRBV11-2
CDR3: CATSGRPAGEAFF; DNA: TGTGCCACCAGTGGTCGACCCGCAGGTGAAGCTTTCTTT; J: TRBJ1-1; size: NA; D: NA; V: TRBV24-1